The next 15 T cell receptor beta chains were all read from a single sample in a study of shared clonotypes between healthy human individuals (dated by TCRdb to the early 2020s). Library prep was done by the immunoSEQ multiplex PCR assay. TCRdb obtained this table from immuneACCESS and retained in-frame rearrangements with V and J assigned. These tables miss some clones; where compared with another copy, unresolved V genes account for less than half of the shortfall, and the remainder is unexplained. The sample table lists more than 2,000,000 clones, roughly 93% of them with a count of one. Under 0.45% of the sample is held by the ten biggest clonotypes. The sequencing input was naive CD4+ T cells from PBMCs. Read against the paper, the sample's cell subset or site label means: CD45RA+ positively selected. These receptors were collected from a man in his late teens or twenties in good health. Some clones in this sample may be carry-over from other donors' samples.

To note about this clone: The same CDR3 can be traced to other DNA sequences in this sample. The chain employs TRBV7-3 and TRBJ2-3; D might be TRBD2 (6 bases). The CDR3 contains 13 residues. From germline, CDR1 is SGHTA and CDR2 FQGTGA. The V end was cut by 5 bases, the J end by 7 bases, with 13 bases between. CDR3 in amino acids: CASSPGTSNTQYF. The CDR3 nucleotides are TGTGCCAGCAGCCCCGGGACTTCGAATACGCAGTATTTT.

The chain combines TRBV14 with TRBJ2-2; D may be TRBD1 or TRBD2 (6 bases each). CDR1 and CDR2 from the germline V gene are SGHDN and FVKESK. V was clipped by 0 bases and J by 6 bases, with 14 bases between them. The CDR3 has 16 residues. CDR3 amino acids: CASSQDLPGAPGELFF. The CDR3 DNA reads as TGTGCCAGCAGCCAAGATCTGCCGGGGGCCCCCGGGGAGCTGTTTTTT.

The gene calls are TRBV28 and TRBJ2-5, with D perhaps TRBD2 (6 bases). The germline V gene has CDR1 MDHEN and CDR2 SYDVKM. Trimming removed 7 bases from V and 2 bases from J, with 17 bases in between. This CDR3 comprises 15 residues. CDR3 amino acids: CASTQGGQGQETQYF. The CDR3 coding sequence is TGTGCCAGCACTCAAGGAGGGCAGGGTCAAGAGACCCAGTACTTC.

Only one count was recorded for this clone. This chain links TRBV28 with TRBJ2-1, with 11 bases lining up with TRBD2. The J segment lost 6 bases and the V segment lost 2 bases, leaving 6 bases of the junction unmatched. CDR1 is MDHEN, CDR2 SYDVKM, per germline. CDR3 length equals 16 residues. CDR3: CASSLAASGRTNEQFF. The CDR3, as DNA: TGTGCCAGCAGTTTAGCGGCTAGCGGGAGGACCAATGAGCAGTTCTTC.

The rearrangement uses TRBV7-2 and TRBJ2-5; 7 bases align to TRBD2. The CDR3 spans 15 residues. From germline, CDR1 is SGHTA and CDR2 FQGNSA. V gave up 1 base and J gave up 5 bases; unmatched junction bases: 7. Here the CDR3 DNA reads TGTGCCAGCAGCTTAGGGGCCAGGGAGGGGGAGACCCAGTACTTC. This encodes CASSLGAREGETQYF.

This sequence joins TRBV7-3 and TRBJ2-1, with a possible D match to TRBD2 (6 bases). The length of the CDR3 is 15 residues. Germline V gene data show CDR1 as SGHTA and CDR2 as FQGTGA. V shed 2 bases and J shed 2 bases, with 10 bases lying between them. The CDR3 sequence: CASSLDGGTYNEQFF. The DNA of the CDR3 is TGTGCCAGCAGCTTAGACGGGGGAACCTACAATGAGCAGTTCTTC.

The rearrangement links TRBV5-1 to TRBJ2-3; D might be TRBD1 or TRBD2, each matching 5 bases. Germline CDR1 SGHRS, CDR2 YFSETQ. Trimming pared 0 bases from V and 2 bases from J, leaving 13 bases between. The CDR3 covers 16 residues. The DNA of the CDR3 is TGCGCCAGCAGCTTGGCCGGGGCCAGATTCACAGATACGCAGTATTTT. It encodes CASSLAGARFTDTQYF.

This sequence joins TRBV6-4 and TRBJ1-1, with a possible D match to TRBD1 (5 bases). V gave up 6 bases and J gave up 3 bases, with 11 bases separating them. Germline values: CDR1 MRHNA, CDR2 SNTAGT. The CDR3 sequence is 13 residues long. The CDR3 reads CASRMARDTEAFF. In nucleotides, the CDR3 is TGTGCCAGCAGAATGGCCAGGGACACTGAAGCTTTCTTT.

This rearrangement joins TRBV7-2 to TRBJ2-5, with D uncertain. The ends were cut back, 0 bases at V and 1 base at J, with 6 bases in the middle. Germline loops: CDR1 SGHTA, CDR2 FQGNSA. This CDR3 spans 14 amino acids. As DNA, the CDR3 is TGTGCCAGCAGCTTAGCGCGGACCCAAGAGACCCAGTACTTC. Protein product: CASSLARTQETQYF. The variable domain in full, with the rest retrieved from reference TRBV7-2 and TRBJ2-5, is GAGVSQSPSNKVTEKGKDVELRCDPISGHTALYWYRQSLGQGLEFLIYFQGNSAPDKSGLPSDRFSAERTGGSVSTLTIQRTQQEDSAVYLCASSLARTQETQYFGPGTRLLVL.

This sequence joins TRBV6-6 and TRBJ2-3, with 11 bases matching TRBD2. The CDR3 totals 15 residues. Germline V gene sequence: CDR1 MNHNY, CDR2 SVGAGI (reference sequence). V trimming: 5 bases; J trimming: 7 bases; junction bases outside the gene matches: 8. The chain's CDR3 is CASSLTSGGTHTQYF. The DNA for the CDR3 is TGTGCCAGCAGTCTAACTAGCGGGGGAACTCATACGCAGTATTTT.

The chain links TRBV5-1 to TRBJ2-7; a weak D match, TRBD1 (5 bases). V was pared by 2 bases and J by 1 base, with 19 bases between. The germline CDR1 and CDR2 sequences are SGHRS and YFSETQ. The CDR3 spans 17 residues. The CDR3 protein is CASSFFHGPGKSYEQYF. In DNA, the CDR3 is TGCGCCAGCAGCTTTTTCCATGGGCCAGGGAAGTCCTACGAGCAGTACTTC.

The chain uses TRBV14 and TRBJ2-5, with 8 positions matching TRBD1. Looked up from germline, CDR1 is SGHDN and CDR2 is FVKESK. V lost 2 bases, J lost 5 bases, and 10 bases stayed unmatched. The CDR3 covers 16 residues. CDR3 loop: CASSQFFQGATETQYF. CDR3 sequence (DNA): TGTGCCAGCAGCCAATTTTTTCAGGGGGCCACGGAGACCCAGTACTTC.

The chain recombines TRBV28 with TRBJ1-1; D call uncertain. The CDR3 contains 12 residues. Trimming removed 5 bases from V and 6 bases from J, with 10 bases in between. Germline V gives CDR1 MDHEN, CDR2 SYDVKM. The CDR3 nucleotides read TGTGCCAGCAGTGAAGATCTCCCTGAAGCTTTCTTT. It specifies CASSEDLPEAFF.

This sequence joins TRBV18 and TRBJ2-3; 7 bases align to TRBD2. The CDR3 covers 16 residues. Germline CDR1 KGHSH, CDR2 LQKENI. J was trimmed by 1 base and V by 3 bases; bases with no gene match: 7. CDR3 coding DNA: TGTGCCAGCTCACCCCCCCAGCGGGGACGCACAGATACGCAGTATTTT. Translation: CASSPPQRGRTDTQYF.

This chain uses TRBV5-1 with TRBJ2-1; the match to TRBD2 covers 7 bases. The germline CDR1 and CDR2 sequences are SGHRS and YFSETQ. Trimming at V came to 3 bases and at J to 0 bases, leaving 3 bases not matched to a gene. This CDR3 is built from 15 residues. CDR3 nucleotides: TGCGCCAGCAGCTCCCTAGCGGTCTCCTACAATGAGCAGTTCTTC. Translation: CASSSLAVSYNEQFF.